The 5 T cell receptor beta chains in this list originate from one sample, sequenced in a study of blood T cell repertoires in COVID-19. The method was immunoSEQ multiplex PCR; TCRdb's version includes in-frame clones alone and lacks a portion of them. The sample lists 250,000 or so clones; about 85% were seen once. Sequenced input: PBMCs or T cells enriched from blood (not recorded which). The receptors stem from a woman in her fifties or sixties who had been exposed to COVID-19.

The J gene is TRBJ2-5, the V gene TRBV7-6; TRBD2 aligns across 12 bases. V was pared by 2 bases and J by 5 bases, with 9 bases of the junction left unmatched. Germline values: CDR1 SGHVS, CDR2 FNYEAQ. The CDR3 is 17 amino acids. CDR3 coding DNA: TGTGCCAGCAGCTTATCCCCTAGCGGGGGGGCCATGGAGACCCAGTACTTC. Its protein product is CASSLSPSGGAMETQYF.

The rearrangement joins TRBV12-3 or TRBV12-4 to TRBJ1-1; no clear D gene. Trimming removed 5 bases at V and 1 base at J, with 8 bases between. The CDR3 is 13 amino acids. The CDR3 sequence is CASSGTANTEAFF. CDR3 in DNA: TGTGCCAGCAGTGGTACAGCGAACACTGAAGCTTTCTTT.

This chain joins TRBV19 and TRBJ1-5, with unresolved D. The germline V and J ends were trimmed by 5 bases and 6 bases, with 11 bases remaining between them. Germline V lookup: CDR1 LNHDA, CDR2 SQIVND (reference sequence). The CDR3 length is 13 residues. CDR3 in DNA: TGTGCCAGTAGTTGGACTGGGAGTCAGCCCCAGCATTTT. Its translation is CASSWTGSQPQHF.

The chain links TRBV11-2 to TRBJ1-4; D might be TRBD1 (6 bases). Between the trimmed V and J ends, which lost 5 bases and 0 bases, there was a span of 10 bases. Germline CDR1 reads SGHAT; CDR2 reads FQNNGV. The CDR3 extends over 15 amino acids. The CDR3 DNA is TGTGCCAGCAGCCCGGGGGGGCCAACTAATGAAAAACTGTTTTTT. It specifies CASSPGGPTNEKLFF.

The genes are TRBV30 and TRBJ2-2; a weak D match, TRBD2 (5 bases). V lost 0 bases and J 0 bases, leaving 11 bases between the germline ends. CDR3 size: 16 residues. Germline CDR1 GTSNPN, CDR2 SVGIG (reference sequence). DNA for the CDR3: TGTGCCTGGAGTGTACGGGGTCCCGCGAACACCGGGGAGCTGTTTTTT. This sequence encodes CAWSVRGPANTGELFF.